A selection of T cell receptor beta chains follows, all from one sample in a study of blood T cell repertoires in COVID-19. Clones were sequenced by immunoSEQ multiplex PCR, and TCRdb holds only the in-frame ones, with some missing. The sample shows some 330,000 clones, about 89% of them seen only once. The sequenced sample was PBMCs or T cells enriched from blood (not recorded which). These receptors originate from a middle-aged man in a cohort exposed to, infected with or recovered from COVID-19 (not recorded which). Both conserved end residues are trimmed from each CDR3. A D gene is named only where the DNA matches it firmly.

V	J	D	CDR3
TRBV9	TRBJ1-1	TRBD1	ASSVATGAGTEAF
TRBV2	TRBJ1-6	NA	ASSGLTVRSPLH
TRBV19	TRBJ2-7	TRBD2	ASSIGGGSYEQY
TRBV5-6	TRBJ2-6	TRBD1	ASSPWTGGRVTGANVLT
TRBV19	TRBJ2-5	NA	ASSQERESRETQY
TRBV11-2	TRBJ2-6	NA	ASSIISGISGANVLT
TRBV7-9	TRBJ2-5	NA	ASSPRQIQETQY
TRBV14	TRBJ2-5	NA	ASSQALGRGETQY
TRBV18	TRBJ1-1	NA	ASSPQSDNTEAF
TRBV7-6	TRBJ2-2	NA	ASSLNVAGELF
TRBV24-1	TRBJ1-6	NA	ATSEEDGGRALH
TRBV5-1	TRBJ1-1	TRBD1	ASSLSRDRGLLNTEAF
TRBV5-8	TRBJ1-2	TRBD1	ASSLPRQGNYGYT
TRBV27	TRBJ2-7	TRBD2	ASSFSAGAYEQY